This T cell receptor (beta chain) was observed in a study of blood T cell repertoires in COVID-19. Study at large: Collection of acute and convalescent COVID-19 samples took place in the United States, Italy and Spain. PBMCs, B-cell-depleted T cells, or T cells were the source of the cDNA or gDNA that made up the material.

Authors' data handling: Counts of nucleated cells, estimated from reference gene primer amplification, were obtained. The data were produced by immunoSEQ multiplex PCR, yet TCRdb's version contains in-frame clones alone and is incomplete. V and J calls and clone size are as listed in that table; D and trimming were resolved from the DNA. The table shows about 160,000 clones, with around 81% occurring only once. The sequence derives from a man in his sixties with active or convalescent COVID-19. Sequencing input: peripheral blood.

The CDR3 region is CASSTSGGANTQYF. The CDR3 DNA follows: TGTGCCAGCAGTACCTCCGGAGGGGCGAATACGCAGTATTTT. The V call is TRBV6-5, the J call TRBJ2-3; D is perhaps TRBD2 (6 bases). The germline CDR1 and CDR2 sequences are MNHEY and SVGAGI. V gave up 5 bases and J gave up 7 bases, with 16 bases separating them. CDR3 length: 14 amino acids.